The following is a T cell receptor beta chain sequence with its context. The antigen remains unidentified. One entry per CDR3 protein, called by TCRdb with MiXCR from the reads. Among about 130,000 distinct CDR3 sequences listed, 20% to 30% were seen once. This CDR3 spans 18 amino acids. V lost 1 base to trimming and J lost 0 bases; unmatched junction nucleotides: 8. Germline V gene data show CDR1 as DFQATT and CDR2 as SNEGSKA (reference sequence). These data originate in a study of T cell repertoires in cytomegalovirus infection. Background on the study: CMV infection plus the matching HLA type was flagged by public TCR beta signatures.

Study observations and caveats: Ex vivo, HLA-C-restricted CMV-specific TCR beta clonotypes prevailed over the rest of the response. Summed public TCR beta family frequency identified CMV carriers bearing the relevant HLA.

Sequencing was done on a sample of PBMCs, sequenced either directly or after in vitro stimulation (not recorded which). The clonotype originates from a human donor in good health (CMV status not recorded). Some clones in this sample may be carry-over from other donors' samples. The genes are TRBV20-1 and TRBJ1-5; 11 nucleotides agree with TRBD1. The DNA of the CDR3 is TGCAGTGCTAGAGGGACAGGGGGCCGAAACATTAGCAATCAGCCCCAGCATTTT. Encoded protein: CSARGTGGRNISNQPQHF.